This T cell receptor (beta chain) was recovered during a study of ipilimumab plus nivolumab after autologous stem cell transplantation. Overall study: Typical patient got a handful of ipilimumab doses and roughly eight nivolumab doses (median). Study-level points and caveats: TCR repertoire, Treg phenotype and gut microbiota reportedly support more study of this approach.

The CDR3 loop spans 16 amino acids. V lost 2 bases to trimming and J lost 1 base, with 14 bases between them. Germline CDR1 ENHRY, CDR2 SYGVKD. About this clone itself: Its antigen remains unidentified.

Libraries were prepared by immunoSEQ multiplex PCR; TCRdb keeps only in-frame clonotypes and omits some of them. The sample carries about 23,000 clones, around 74% recorded once. Ipilimumab, 1 mg/kg, started 14 to 28 days after autologous transplant. Dosing: nivolumab 3 mg/kg IV, weeks 1, 4, 7, 10, then every two weeks to week 26. The TCR was taken from a male donor with diffuse large B-cell lymphoma. The sequencing here drew on PBMCs, taken in a trial of ipilimumab plus nivolumab as post-transplant consolidation. V and J are TRBV10-3 and TRBJ1-1; D is undetermined. The CDR3 nucleotides read TGTGCCATCAGTGAGAGTATGCAGTCAGCGAACACTGAAGCTTTCTTT. Protein: CAISESMQSANTEAFF.